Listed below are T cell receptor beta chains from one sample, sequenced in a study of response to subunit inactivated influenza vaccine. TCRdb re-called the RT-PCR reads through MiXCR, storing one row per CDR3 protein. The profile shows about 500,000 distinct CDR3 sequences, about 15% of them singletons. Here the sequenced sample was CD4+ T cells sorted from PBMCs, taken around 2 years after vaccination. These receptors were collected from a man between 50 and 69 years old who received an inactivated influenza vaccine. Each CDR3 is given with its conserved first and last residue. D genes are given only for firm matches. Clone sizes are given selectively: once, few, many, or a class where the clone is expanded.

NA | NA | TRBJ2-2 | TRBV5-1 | TGCGCCAGCAGCTCGCAGGGTGGAACCGGGGAGCTGTTTTTT | CASSSQGGTGELFF
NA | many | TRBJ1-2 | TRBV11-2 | TGTGCCAGCAGCTCCCTGGTCAGGGGAGGCTACACCTTC | CASSSLVRGGYTF
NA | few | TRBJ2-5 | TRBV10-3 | TGTGCCATCAGCAACAGCCAAGAGACCCAGTACTTC | CAISNSQETQYF
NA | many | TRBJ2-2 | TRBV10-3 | TGTGCCATCAGTGAGTCGAGCGGGGAGCTGTTTTTT | CAISESSGELFF
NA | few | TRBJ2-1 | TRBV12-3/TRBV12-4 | TGTGCCAGCAGCTCCACAGGGTACAATGAGCAGTTCTTC | CASSSTGYNEQFF
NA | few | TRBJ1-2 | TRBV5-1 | TGCGCCAGCAGCAAGAACAGGGAGGATGGCTACACCTTC | CASSKNREDGYTF
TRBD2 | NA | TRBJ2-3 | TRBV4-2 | TGTGCCAGCAGCCAAAATCGGGGGGCAGATACGCAGTATTTT | CASSQNRGADTQYF
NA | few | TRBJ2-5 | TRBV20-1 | TGCAGTGTAAGGGATCTGTACCAAGAGACCCAGTACTTC | CSVRDLYQETQYF
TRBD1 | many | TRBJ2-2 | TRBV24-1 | TGTGCCACCAGTGATCCAGGACAGGGGGCGACCGGGGAGCTGTTTTTT | CATSDPGQGATGELFF
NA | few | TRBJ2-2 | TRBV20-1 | TGCAGTGCTAGAGATCTCAGGGTCGACACCGGGGAGCTGTTTTTT | CSARDLRVDTGELFF
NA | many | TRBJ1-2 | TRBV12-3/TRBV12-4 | TGTGCCAGCAGTTTCAGGGCTACTGGCTACACCTTC | CASSFRATGYTF
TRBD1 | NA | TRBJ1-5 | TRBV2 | TGTGCCAGCAATACAGGGGGCCGAGGCAATCAGCCCCAGCATTTT | CASNTGGRGNQPQHF
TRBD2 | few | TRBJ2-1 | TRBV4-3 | TGCGCCAGCAGCCAAGAAGGAGCGGGATCCTACAATGAGCAGTTCTTC | CASSQEGAGSYNEQFF
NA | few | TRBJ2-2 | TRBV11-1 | TGTGCCAGCAGCTTGCTCAAGACCGGGGAGCTGTTTTTT | CASSLLKTGELFF
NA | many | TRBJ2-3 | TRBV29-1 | TGCAGCGTTGACAGGGGAGGAGCAGATACGCAGTATTTT | CSVDRGGADTQYF
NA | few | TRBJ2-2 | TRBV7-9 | TGTGCCAGCATCCCTCCGGGTAGGACTCGGAGCGGGGAGCTGTTTTTT | CASIPPGRTRSGELFF
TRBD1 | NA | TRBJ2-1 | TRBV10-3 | TGTGCCATCAGCGATCGGGGACAGGGGGGAAATGAGCAGTTCTTC | CAISDRGQGGNEQFF
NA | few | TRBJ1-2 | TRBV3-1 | TGTGCCAGCACCGCCGGCACTGAGTCCTATGGCTACACCTTC | CASTAGTESYGYTF
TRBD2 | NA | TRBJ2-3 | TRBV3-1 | TGTGCCAGCAGCCCCCCTCCGACTAGCGGGGCAGATACGCAGTATTTT | CASSPPPTSGADTQYF
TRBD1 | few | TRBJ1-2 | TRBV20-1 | TGCAGTGCCCCCCGGACAGGGGCTGAATATGGCTACACCTTC | CSAPRTGAEYGYTF
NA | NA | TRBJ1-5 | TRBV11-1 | TGTGCCAGCAGGCCCACCCCGGGGGGGTTGACAAAAGGACGTCAGCCCCAGCATTTT | CASRPTPGGLTKGRQPQHF
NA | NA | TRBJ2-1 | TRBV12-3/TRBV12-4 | TGTGCCAGCAGTTTAAGGGGTGGCTACAATGAGCAGTTCTTC | CASSLRGGYNEQFF
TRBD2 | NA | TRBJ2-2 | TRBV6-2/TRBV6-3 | TGTGCCAGCAGTTTTGCGGGAGCGATCGGGGAGCTGTTTTTT | CASSFAGAIGELFF
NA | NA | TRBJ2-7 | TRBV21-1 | TGTGCCAGCAGAGTGGACGGATCCTACGAGCAGTACTTC | CASRVDGSYEQYF
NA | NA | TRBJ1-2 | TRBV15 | TGTGCCACCAGCAGATCCCGACACGCGTCCTATGGCTACACCTTC | CATSRSRHASYGYTF
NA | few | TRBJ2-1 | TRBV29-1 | TGCAGCGTTGACGGTGCGGTCTCCTACAATGAGCAGTTCTTC | CSVDGAVSYNEQFF
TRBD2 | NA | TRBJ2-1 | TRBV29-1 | TGCAGCGTTGATTCTAGCGGAGCCTACAATGAGCAGTTCTTC | CSVDSSGAYNEQFF
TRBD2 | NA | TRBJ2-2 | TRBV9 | TGTGCCAGCAGCGTAGGGGGGGGACCCGGGCACACCGGGGAGCTGTTTTTT | CASSVGGGPGHTGELFF
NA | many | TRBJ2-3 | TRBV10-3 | TGTGCCATCAACCTCCCCGGGGCAGATACGCAGTATTTT | CAINLPGADTQYF